Listed here are 27 T cell receptor beta chains from one sample, sequenced in a study of long-term antiretroviral therapy in people with HIV. This was the immunoSEQ v3.0 assay at survey level. Sequencing was performed with immunoSEQ multiplex PCR; in TCRdb, only in-frame clones are kept and a portion is missing. The sample holds 25,000 to 35,000 clones, 82% seen once. Sequencing used unsorted PBMCs, obtained 2.9 years after starting antiretroviral therapy. The receptors here all came from a man aged 45 to 65 with HIV.

CDR3 amino acids: CASSPGLPTEAFF. The CDR3 coding sequence is TGTGCCAGCTCACCAGGGCTGCCCACTGAAGCTTTCTTT. The rearrangement joins TRBV18 to TRBJ1-1, with D hard to call. The germline gives CDR1 KGHSH, CDR2 LQKENI. V lost 2 bases, J lost 4 bases, and 8 bases lay in between. The CDR3 extends over 13 amino acids.

The chain employs TRBV7-3 and TRBJ2-1; TRBD1 is a possible D gene (5 bases). The CDR3 is 13 amino acids. The V end was cut by 4 bases, the J end by 9 bases, with 13 bases between. Germline CDR1 SGHTA, CDR2 FQGTGA. Here the CDR3 DNA reads TGTGCCAGCAGCTCTCGGACACTCTCTGAGCAGTTCTTC. It translates to CASSSRTLSEQFF.

This clone showed up just a few times. This chain joins TRBV5-4 and TRBJ1-2; a possible D gene is TRBD1 (5 bases). The CDR3 sequence is 15 residues long. With 5 bases removed from V and 4 bases from J, the gap between germline ends came to 18 bases. Germline V lookup: CDR1 SGHNT, CDR2 YYREEE (reference sequence). The CDR3 sequence: CASRFGTARGYGYTF. The CDR3 nucleotides are TGTGCCAGCAGATTCGGGACCGCCCGAGGCTATGGCTACACCTTC.

J is TRBJ2-3 and V is TRBV6-5, with D perhaps TRBD1 (5 bases). The CDR3 spans 14 residues. Germline CDR1 reads MNHEY; CDR2 reads SVGAGI. Trimming shortened V by 2 bases and J by 3 bases, and 9 bases separated the two germline ends. Here the CDR3 reads CASSYRQGTDTQYF. CDR3 bases: TGTGCCAGCAGTTACAGGCAGGGAACAGATACGCAGTATTTT.

V and J are TRBV6-5 and TRBJ2-1, with 9 positions matching TRBD2. CDR3 length: 15 residues. Germline values: CDR1 MNHEY, CDR2 SVGAGI. The V and J ends lost 3 bases and 6 bases, in that order; junction bases with no gene match: 6. The CDR3 DNA follows: TGTGCCAGCAGTTATGCGGGGGGGCAGGGCAATGAGCAGTTCTTC. This sequence encodes CASSYAGGQGNEQFF.

The V and J genes are TRBV30 and TRBJ1-4, with 9 bases that match TRBD1. The CDR3 runs to 12 residues. With 7 bases clipped from V and 8 bases from J, the junction kept 5 bases outside the gene matches. Per germline, CDR1 GTSNPN and CDR2 SVGIG (reference sequence). The CDR3 is CASYRGREKLFF. CDR3 DNA sequence: TGTGCCTCTTACAGGGGGCGGGAAAAACTGTTTTTT.

The chain couples TRBV7-8 to TRBJ2-2; D is possibly TRBD1 (5 bases). V lost 10 bases, J lost 5 bases, and 11 bases lay in between. The CDR3 runs 12 residues. CDR1 SGHVS and CDR2 FQNEAQ come from the germline V gene. The CDR3 nucleotides read TGTGCCACCCCAGGGAAAACCGGGGAGCTGTTTTTT. This translates into CATPGKTGELFF. Full variable domain (rest looked up from reference TRBV7-8 and TRBJ2-2): GAGVSQSPRYKVAKRGQDVALRCDPISGHVSLFWYQQALGQGPEFLTYFQNEAQLDKSGLPSDRFFAERPEGSVSTLKIQRTQQEDSAVYLCATPGKTGELFFGEGSRLTVL.

The chain has TRBV9 and TRBJ1-1, with D hard to call. In germline, CDR1 is SGDLS, CDR2 YYNGEE. The CDR3 has 13 amino acids. The ends were cut back, 0 bases at V and 5 bases at J, with 8 bases in the middle. CDR3 sequence reads: CASSVVLGTEAFF. As DNA, the CDR3 is TGTGCCAGCAGCGTAGTTCTCGGGACTGAAGCTTTCTTT. Using reference TRBV9 and TRBJ1-1 for the parts outside the CDR3, the full variable domain is DSGVTQTPKHLITATGQRVTLRCSPRSGDLSVYWYQQSLDQGLQFLIQYYNGEERAKGNILERFSAQQFPDLHSELNLSSLELGDSALYFCASSVVLGTEAFFGQGTRLTVV.

This clone was observed a few times. The rearrangement uses TRBV19 and TRBJ2-5; possibly TRBD2 for D (7 bases). Germline CDR1 and CDR2: LNHDA and SQIVND (reference sequence). The V and J ends lost 5 bases and 4 bases respectively, with 14 bases between them. The CDR3 has 14 residues. The CDR3 spells CASSSGGGLETQYF. For the CDR3, the DNA is TGTGCCAGTAGTTCTGGGGGGGGCTTAGAGACCCAGTACTTC.

J is TRBJ2-3 and V is TRBV10-1; D possibly corresponds to TRBD2 (6 bases). Per the germline V gene, CDR1 is WNHNN and CDR2 is SYGVQD (reference sequence). This CDR3 contains 14 residues. The V gene lost 3 bases and the J gene lost 1 base, with 8 bases spanning the gap. The CDR3: CASSDSSGTDTQYF. CDR3 nucleotide sequence: TGCGCCAGCAGTGATTCTAGCGGCACAGATACGCAGTATTTT.

V usage is TRBV9 and J usage is TRBJ1-6; weak D call: TRBD1 (6 bases). The germline gives CDR1 SGDLS, CDR2 YYNGEE. Trimming pared 3 bases from V and 3 bases from J, leaving 13 bases between. The CDR3 has 16 residues. Here the CDR3 reads CASSGPEGGYNSPLHF. CDR3 in DNA: TGTGCCAGCAGCGGTCCTGAGGGGGGCTATAATTCACCCCTCCACTTT.

In its sample, this clone was seen once. The rearrangement joins TRBV28 to TRBJ2-7; 10 bases are a match to TRBD1. The CDR3 totals 16 residues. CDR1 and CDR2 (germline): MDHEN, SYDVKM. J gave up 1 base and V 2 bases, and 5 bases lay outside the gene matches. In nucleotides, the CDR3 is TGTGCCAGCAGTTTAACCGGGACAGGGGATTCCTACGAGCAGTACTTC. It encodes CASSLTGTGDSYEQYF.

The sample holds a few counts of this clone. The chain is built from TRBV11-3 and TRBJ2-7; a weak D match, TRBD2 (6 bases). CDR1 and CDR2 (germline): SGHNT, YENEEA. This CDR3 spans 13 amino acids. V lost 4 bases, J lost 3 bases, and 10 bases lay in between. The CDR3 region is CASSWGGDYEQYF. The CDR3 DNA follows: TGTGCCAGCAGCTGGGGCGGGGACTACGAGCAGTACTTC.

V is TRBV10-3 and J is TRBJ1-5; maybe TRBD1 (5 bases). Trimming took off 1 base at V and 6 bases at J, with 10 bases between the two ends. The germline V gene encodes CDR1 ENHRY and CDR2 SYGVKD. The CDR3 has 14 residues. CDR3 nucleotide sequence: TGTGCCATCAGTGAGTGGGGGGGAGGTCAGCCCCAGCATTTT. Its protein is CAISEWGGGQPQHF.

This clone was observed a few times. The rearrangement joins TRBV4-1 to TRBJ2-1; no definite D call. Trimming cost V 3 bases and J 2 bases, with 5 bases left between them. Germline lookup yields CDR1 MGHRA and CDR2 YSYEKL. The CDR3 totals 13 residues. For the CDR3, the DNA is TGCGCCAGCAGCCAGGACGCCTACAATGAGCAGTTCTTC. Its translation: CASSQDAYNEQFF.

This chain uses TRBV5-6 with TRBJ1-1; D is unresolved. CDR3 length: 15 residues. The germline V gene encodes CDR1 SGHDT and CDR2 YYEEEE. V gave up 2 bases and J gave up 0 bases, with 11 bases separating them. The CDR3 DNA follows: TGTGCCAGCAGCTTTCGTAAAGGCCTGAACACTGAAGCTTTCTTT. Its protein is CASSFRKGLNTEAFF.

The chain couples TRBV21-1 to TRBJ1-3; TRBD1, the table's D call, was not compared with the DNA. TRBV21-1 constitutes a pseudogene. The CDR3 has 12 residues. The CDR3 DNA is TGTGCCAGCAGCCGACAGGGAAACACCATATATTTT. It is translated as CASSRQGNTIYF.

V gene TRBV7-9 combines with J gene TRBJ2-3; a weak D match, TRBD2 (6 bases). The CDR3 has 16 amino acids. The ends were cut back, 2 bases at V and 3 bases at J, with 15 bases in the middle. Germline V gene lookup returns CDR1 SEHNR and CDR2 FQNEAQ (reference sequence). CDR3 in amino acids: CASSLSGTFPTDTQYF. The CDR3 DNA is TGTGCCAGCAGCTTATCCGGGACTTTTCCGACAGATACGCAGTATTTT. The full variable domain, its missing parts supplied by reference TRBV7-9 and TRBJ2-3, is DTGVSQNPRHKITKRGQNVTFRCDPISEHNRLYWYRQTLGQGPEFLTYFQNEAQLEKSRLLSDRFSAERPKGSFSTLEIQRTEQGDSAMYLCASSLSGTFPTDTQYFGPGTRLTVL.

V and J are TRBV25-1 and TRBJ1-2; 7 positions match TRBD1. Trimming at V came to 6 bases and at J to 4 bases, leaving 11 bases not matched to a gene. CDR1 and CDR2 from the germline V gene are MGHDK and SYGVNS. This CDR3 spans 15 amino acids. DNA for the CDR3: TGTGCCAGCAGCGACGAACCACAGGGGATCTATGGCTACACCTTC. Encoded protein: CASSDEPQGIYGYTF.

The genes are TRBV7-2 and TRBJ1-1; D is ambiguous. The CDR3 consists of 14 residues. Trimming shortened V by 0 bases and J by 4 bases, and 9 bases separated the two germline ends. Germline V gives CDR1 SGHTA, CDR2 FQGNSA. CDR3 sequence reads: CASSLANGGTEAFF. DNA of the CDR3: TGTGCCAGCAGCTTAGCCAACGGTGGCACTGAAGCTTTCTTT.

Here the CDR3 reads CASSPARTASGANVLTF. The CDR3 nucleotides are TGTGCCAGCAGTCCCGCCAGGACAGCCTCTGGGGCCAACGTCCTGACTTTC. The chain couples TRBV7-6 to TRBJ2-6, with D maybe TRBD1 (6 bases). CDR1 is SGHVS and CDR2 is FNYEAQ in the germline V gene. Trimming pared 6 bases from V and 0 bases from J, leaving 15 bases between. CDR3 size: 17 residues.

The chain is built from TRBV7-6 and TRBJ1-1; a possible D gene is TRBD1 (5 bases). The CDR3 is 15 residues long. Trimming removed 1 base at V and 0 bases at J, with 9 bases between. In germline, CDR1 is SGHVS, CDR2 FNYEAQ. The CDR3 coding sequence is TGTGCCAGCAGCTTAGGTGCAGGGTTGAACACTGAAGCTTTCTTT. This sequence encodes CASSLGAGLNTEAFF.

CDR3 nucleotide sequence: TGCGCCCGACCGGCCCTCTTAAAAACAGATACGCAGTATTTT. It translates to CARPALLKTDTQYF. V and J are TRBV10-1 and TRBJ2-3, with D uncertain. CDR3 length equals 14 residues. V was shortened by 11 bases and J by 3 bases, with 18 bases between the two germline ends. Germline loops: CDR1 WNHNN, CDR2 SYGVQD (reference sequence).

The DNA for the CDR3 is TGTGCCAGCAGTCGACAGCCATTCTACTACGAGCAGTACTTC. It yields the protein CASSRQPFYYEQYF. The chain is built from TRBV6-6 and TRBJ2-7, with a tentative D call TRBD1 (5 bases). Trimming took off 5 bases at V and 3 bases at J, with 14 bases between the two ends. CDR1 MNHNY and CDR2 SVGAGI come from the germline V gene (reference sequence). This CDR3 has 14 amino acids.

The chain uses TRBV2 and TRBJ2-1; 7 positions agree with TRBD2. CDR3 length: 12 residues. CDR1 and CDR2 from the germline V gene are SNHLY and FYNNEI. V shed 6 bases and J 10 bases; nucleotides not matched to a gene: 6. This chain's CDR3 is CASRGGMEEQFF. CDR3 bases: TGTGCCAGCAGGGGGGGGATGGAAGAGCAGTTCTTC.

The genes are TRBV19 and TRBJ2-1; D possibly uses TRBD1 or TRBD2 (5 bases each). The CDR3 is 14 amino acids. V was cut by 2 bases and J by 6 bases, with 11 bases left in between. Germline V gene lookup returns CDR1 LNHDA and CDR2 SQIVND (reference sequence). The CDR3 spells CASSIPGARNEQFF. In nucleotides, the CDR3 is TGTGCCAGTAGTATACCCGGGGCTCGCAATGAGCAGTTCTTC. The variable domain in full, with the rest retrieved from reference TRBV19 and TRBJ2-1, is DGGITQSPKYLFRKEGQNVTLSCEQNLNHDAMYWYRQDPGQGLRLIYYSQIVNDFQKGDIAEGYSVSREKKESFPLTVTSAQKNPTAFYLCASSIPGARNEQFFGPGTRLTVL.

As to this clone: Other DNA sequences in the same sample also yield this CDR3. The gene calls are TRBV29-1 and TRBJ2-1, with TRBD2 matching 11 bases. Germline V CDR1 and CDR2: SQVTM, ANQGSEA. This CDR3 region has 14 residues. V shed 5 bases, J shed 6 bases, and the junction held 6 bases outside the gene matches. CDR3 in amino acids: CSVSLAGGGNEQFF. Written as DNA, the CDR3 is TGCAGCGTTAGTCTAGCGGGGGGCGGCAATGAGCAGTTCTTC.